These 31 T cell receptor beta chains originate from one sample sequenced in a study of blood T cell repertoires in COVID-19. Using immunoSEQ multiplex PCR, the repertoire was profiled, and TCRdb retains in-frame clones only, with some absent. The sample lists 310,000 or so clones; about nine tenths were seen once. Sequenced sample: PBMCs or T cells enriched from blood (not recorded which). These receptors originate from a woman aged 18-29 years who had recovered from COVID-19.

The chain is built from TRBV11-2 and TRBJ2-2, with TRBD2 matching over 10 bases. The CDR3 loop spans 15 amino acids. V lost 1 base and J lost 7; bases outside the gene matches: 3. Germline V gene data show CDR1 as SGHAT and CDR2 as FQNNGV. The CDR3, as DNA: TGTGCCAGCAGCTTAGCGAGCGGGGGGGTCGGGGAGCTGTTTTTT. This codes for CASSLASGGVGELFF. The entire variable domain, with the rest obtained from reference TRBV11-2 and TRBJ2-2, is as follows: EAGVAQSPRYKIIEKRQSVAFWCNPISGHATLYWYQQILGQGPKLLIQFQNNGVVDDSQLPKDRFSAERLKGVDSTLKIQPAKLEDSAVYLCASSLASGGVGELFFGEGSRLTVL.

This sequence joins TRBV15 and TRBJ1-3; TRBD1 aligns across 12 bases. Trimming at V came to 0 bases and at J to 0 bases, leaving 9 bases not matched to a gene. Germline V gene lookup returns CDR1 LNHNV and CDR2 YYDKDF (reference sequence). CDR3 size: 20 residues. As DNA, the CDR3 is TGTGCCACCAGCAGAGAAATCGGGACAGGGGGCAAAGGCTCTGGAAACACCATATATTTT. It encodes CATSREIGTGGKGSGNTIYF.

The V call is TRBV19, the J call TRBJ2-7, with TRBD1 matching 8 bases. The germline V gene encodes CDR1 LNHDA and CDR2 SQIVND (reference sequence). This CDR3 spans 15 amino acids. Trimming at V came to 7 bases and at J to 2 bases, leaving 10 bases not matched to a gene. The CDR3 reads CASMQGAGSAYEQYF. The CDR3 coding sequence is TGTGCCAGTATGCAGGGGGCAGGGAGTGCCTACGAGCAGTACTTC. The whole variable domain, filled in from reference TRBV19 and TRBJ2-7, reads DGGITQSPKYLFRKEGQNVTLSCEQNLNHDAMYWYRQDPGQGLRLIYYSQIVNDFQKGDIAEGYSVSREKKESFPLTVTSAQKNPTAFYLCASMQGAGSAYEQYFGPGTRLTVT.

The chain carries TRBV5-1 and TRBJ1-2, with D possibly matching TRBD1 (6 bases). V gave up 3 bases and J gave up 2 bases, with 11 bases separating them. The CDR3 runs to 14 residues. Germline V gene sequence: CDR1 SGHRS, CDR2 YFSETQ. For the CDR3, the DNA is TGCGCCAGCAGCTCCCAGGGGCAGAACTATGGCTACACCTTC. Translated, it gives CASSSQGQNYGYTF.

This clone was counted between two and nine times. The rearrangement joins TRBV5-1 to TRBJ1-4; a possible D gene is TRBD1 (5 bases). Germline assignment: CDR1 SGHRS and CDR2 YFSETQ. The CDR3 is 13 residues long. Trimming pared 4 bases from V and 5 bases from J, leaving 9 bases between. CDR3 bases: TGCGCCAGCAGCCTGACAGAGAATGAAAAACTGTTTTTT. Its protein product is CASSLTENEKLFF.

The chain joins TRBV2 to TRBJ2-3; D gene uncertain. This CDR3 region has 14 residues. The germline gives CDR1 SNHLY, CDR2 FYNNEI. V lost 7 bases, J lost 2 bases, and 13 bases lay in between. CDR3 in amino acids: CASTAGFLTDTQYF. CDR3 nucleotide sequence: TGTGCCAGCACCGCCGGGTTCCTCACAGATACGCAGTATTTT.

V is TRBV7-9 and J is TRBJ2-1, with TRBD2 identical over 7 bases. Germline CDR1 SEHNR, CDR2 FQNEAQ (reference sequence). J gave up 0 bases and V 6 bases, and 11 bases lay outside the gene matches. This CDR3 is built from 17 residues. CDR3 sequence: CASRKSPAGVSYNEQFF. DNA for the CDR3: TGTGCCAGCAGAAAGAGCCCCGCGGGGGTCTCCTACAATGAGCAGTTCTTC. The variable domain in full, completed from reference TRBV7-9 and TRBJ2-1, reads DTGVSQNPRHKITKRGQNVTFRCDPISEHNRLYWYRQTLGQGPEFLTYFQNEAQLEKSRLLSDRFSAERPKGSFSTLEIQRTEQGDSAMYLCASRKSPAGVSYNEQFFGPGTRLTVL.

The chain links TRBV18 to TRBJ2-7; the match to TRBD1 covers 7 bases. J was trimmed by 4 bases and V by 1 base; bases with no gene match: 13. Germline V gene sequence: CDR1 KGHSH, CDR2 LQKENI. The CDR3 has 17 amino acids. In nucleotides, the CDR3 is TGTGCCAGCTCACCACAACGGTTTGAGGGGGCTAGGTACGAGCAGTACTTC. It is translated as CASSPQRFEGARYEQYF.

This rearrangement joins TRBV25-1 to TRBJ2-7; 9 nucleotides match TRBD1. The CDR3 loop spans 14 amino acids. The ends lost 3 bases at V and 2 bases at J; junction bases unmatched: 2. Per the germline V gene, CDR1 is MGHDK and CDR2 is SYGVNS. CDR3 loop: CASSDGTGPYEQYF. For the CDR3, the DNA is TGTGCCAGCAGTGACGGGACAGGGCCCTACGAGCAGTACTTC.

The V and J genes are TRBV5-4 and TRBJ2-7, with TRBD1 matching 7 bases. The CDR3 sequence is 15 residues long. Germline V gene data show CDR1 as SGHNT and CDR2 as YYREEE (reference sequence). With 3 bases clipped from V and 3 bases from J, the junction kept 9 bases outside the gene matches. As DNA, the CDR3 is TGTGCCAGCAGCTACTCATCTCGGGACAGCTACGAGCAGTACTTC. This gives the protein CASSYSSRDSYEQYF.

The rearrangement links TRBV4-3 to TRBJ2-3; 7 bases line up with TRBD2. V dropped 6 bases and J dropped 4; count of bases not matched to a gene: 10. This CDR3 region has 15 residues. The V gene's germline CDR1 is LGHNA and CDR2 YSLEER. CDR3 sequence (DNA): TGCGCCAGCAGTCGCCTGACTAGCTCTGCAGATACGCAGTATTTT. Its translation: CASSRLTSSADTQYF.

The V and J genes are TRBV19 and TRBJ1-5; D perhaps matches TRBD1 (6 bases). Germline V CDR1 and CDR2: LNHDA, SQIVND (reference sequence). This CDR3 spans 16 amino acids. The V end lost 2 bases, the J end lost 4 bases, and 15 bases lay between the germline ends. CDR3 in DNA: TGTGCCAGTAGTATAATATGGCAGGGGAATAATCAGCCCCAGCATTTT. Translating gives CASSIIWQGNNQPQHF. The whole variable domain, remainder taken from reference TRBV19 and TRBJ1-5, is DGGITQSPKYLFRKEGQNVTLSCEQNLNHDAMYWYRQDPGQGLRLIYYSQIVNDFQKGDIAEGYSVSREKKESFPLTVTSAQKNPTAFYLCASSIIWQGNNQPQHFGDGTRLSIL.

The chain uses TRBV2 and TRBJ1-5, with TRBD1 matching over 7 bases. CDR3 length equals 14 residues. The germline V gene encodes CDR1 SNHLY and CDR2 FYNNEI. The V segment lost 4 bases and the J segment 4 bases; nucleotides outside the gene matches: 4. The CDR3 protein is CASSGDRENQPQHF. The CDR3 nucleotides read TGTGCCAGCAGTGGGGACAGAGAAAATCAGCCCCAGCATTTT.

In its sample, this clone was seen once. This sequence joins TRBV9 and TRBJ2-1; TRBD1 matches at 7 bases. CDR3 size: 16 residues. Germline values: CDR1 SGDLS, CDR2 YYNGEE. J gave up 8 bases and V 1 base, and 12 bases lay outside the gene matches. The CDR3 region is CASSVPTGNGIDEQFF. As DNA, the CDR3 is TGTGCCAGCAGCGTACCGACAGGGAATGGGATAGATGAGCAGTTCTTC.

This chain uses TRBV24-1 with TRBJ1-1; no definite D call. The V and J ends lost 4 bases and 3 bases respectively, with 5 bases between them. In germline, CDR1 is KGHDR, CDR2 SFDVKD. This CDR3 has 12 amino acids. The CDR3 loop reads CATSDQDTEAFF. The CDR3 nucleotides are TGTGCCACCAGTGACCAGGACACTGAAGCTTTCTTT.

J is TRBJ1-2 and V is TRBV28; D gene ambiguous. The CDR3 consists of 14 residues. Trimming shortened V by 11 bases and J by 6 bases, and 22 bases separated the two germline ends. Germline CDR1 and CDR2: MDHEN and SYDVKM. This CDR3 is CASQEEAPSNGYTF. The CDR3 DNA sequence: TGTGCCTCCCAGGAGGAAGCCCCCTCCAATGGCTACACCTTC.

V is TRBV27 and J is TRBJ1-2; D is possibly TRBD1 (5 bases). Germline V gives CDR1 MNHEY, CDR2 SMNVEV (reference sequence). This CDR3 is 12 amino acids long. Trimming left V 5 bases short and J 9 bases short, with 13 bases between. The DNA of the CDR3 is TGTGCCAGCAGTCCAGGGACTTACCGCTACACCTTC. This encodes CASSPGTYRYTF.

The chain combines TRBV5-1 with TRBJ2-7; weak D call: TRBD2 (5 bases). Trimming took 3 bases from V and 2 from J, leaving 9 bases between them. CDR1 is SGHRS and CDR2 is YFSETQ in the germline V gene. The length of the CDR3 is 13 residues. In DNA, the CDR3 is TGCGCCAGCAGCTGGGTCGGGGCCTACGAGCAGTACTTC. Amino acid sequence: CASSWVGAYEQYF.

In this sample, this clone turned up once. The chain uses TRBV27 and TRBJ2-3, with 9 positions matching TRBD2. This CDR3 is 17 amino acids long. Germline-derived CDR1 and CDR2 are MNHEY and SMNVEV (reference sequence). Germline trimming cut 3 bases from V and 2 bases from J; bases unmatched to any gene: 9. CDR3 amino acids: CASSFSGSWPDTDTQYF. The CDR3 region has the DNA TGTGCCAGCAGTTTTAGCGGGAGTTGGCCCGACACAGATACGCAGTATTTT.

V and J are TRBV7-2 and TRBJ1-6; the D is unclear. Trimming pared 0 bases from V and 11 bases from J, leaving 14 bases between. Germline V gives CDR1 SGHTA, CDR2 FQGNSA. The CDR3 loop spans 15 amino acids. CDR3 nucleotide sequence: TGTGCCAGCAGCTTAGCGCCCAGGCCGCCGCCACCCCTCCACTTT. This sequence encodes CASSLAPRPPPPLHF.

V is TRBV19 and J is TRBJ1-2; 7 nucleotides match TRBD1. The germline CDR1 and CDR2 sequences are LNHDA and SQIVND (reference sequence). The CDR3 sequence is 18 residues long. Germline trimming cut 0 bases from V and 4 bases from J; bases unmatched to any gene: 14. CDR3 residues: CASSIDGQARYPFYGYTF. The DNA of the CDR3 is TGTGCCAGTAGTATAGATGGACAGGCCCGGTATCCCTTCTATGGCTACACCTTC.

The genes are TRBV7-6 and TRBJ2-7; TRBD2 agrees at 11 bases. The CDR3 loop spans 15 amino acids. After removal of 2 bases from V and 6 bases from J, the junction contained 6 bases not matched to a gene. Germline CDR1 and CDR2: SGHVS and FNYEAQ. CDR3 in DNA: TGTGCCAGCAGCTTATCTAGCGGGAGGCCTGGCGAGCAGTACTTC. It yields the protein CASSLSSGRPGEQYF. The whole variable domain, remainder taken from reference TRBV7-6 and TRBJ2-7, is GAGVSQSPRYKVTKRGQDVALRCDPISGHVSLYWYRQALGQGPEFLTYFNYEAQQDKSGLPNDRFSAERPEGSISTLTIQRTEQRDSAMYRCASSLSSGRPGEQYFGPGTRLTVT.

The V call is TRBV7-2, the J call TRBJ1-1; tentatively, D is TRBD1 (6 bases). V was cut by 5 bases and J by 8 bases, with 12 bases left in between. This CDR3 comprises 12 residues. Germline CDR1 is SGHTA and CDR2 is FQGNSA. CDR3 region: CASSRYRVEAFF. CDR3 coding DNA: TGTGCCAGCAGCAGATACAGGGTCGAAGCTTTCTTT.

The chain recombines TRBV6-5 with TRBJ1-6, with D possibly TRBD1 on 6 matching bases. V lost 4 bases and J lost 9, with 10 bases in between. Germline V CDR1 and CDR2: MNHEY, SVGAGI. CDR3 length equals 13 residues. CDR3 protein: CASSFLQGSPLHF. CDR3 nucleotides: TGTGCCAGCAGTTTCCTACAGGGTTCACCCCTCCACTTT.

V and J are TRBV4-1 and TRBJ2-1; D might be TRBD2 (6 bases). The CDR3 totals 15 residues. CDR1 and CDR2 from the germline V gene are MGHRA and YSYEKL. V was pared by 0 bases and J by 7 bases, with 13 bases between. CDR3 in amino acids: CASSQEGGAMNEQFF. The CDR3 DNA is TGCGCCAGCAGCCAAGAGGGGGGAGCTATGAATGAGCAGTTCTTC.

V and J are TRBV4-1 and TRBJ1-1, with no clear D. V was trimmed by 7 bases and J by 0 bases, leaving 9 bases between them. Per germline, CDR1 MGHRA and CDR2 YSYEKL. CDR3 length equals 13 residues. The CDR3 sequence: CASMRRLNTEAFF. DNA of the CDR3: TGCGCCAGCATGAGGCGGCTGAACACTGAAGCTTTCTTT.

The chain carries TRBV28 and TRBJ1-5, with D unresolved. Trimming took off 5 bases at V and 4 bases at J, with 6 bases between the two ends. The length of the CDR3 is 12 residues. Per the germline V gene, CDR1 is MDHEN and CDR2 is SYDVKM. The CDR3 here is CASSGRNQPQHF. The DNA of the CDR3 is TGTGCCAGCAGTGGCAGAAATCAGCCCCAGCATTTT.

V is TRBV18 and J is TRBJ2-1; 8 bases are shared with TRBD2. J gave up 5 bases and V 1 base, and 4 bases lay outside the gene matches. CDR1 is KGHSH, CDR2 LQKENI, per germline. This CDR3 has 15 amino acids. CDR3 DNA sequence: TGTGCCAGCTCACCACAACTAGCGGCCGACAATGAGCAGTTCTTC. Its translation: CASSPQLAADNEQFF.

The genes are TRBV11-2 and TRBJ2-1; 8 positions agree with TRBD2. Per germline, CDR1 SGHAT and CDR2 FQNNGV. Unmatched junction bases numbered 4, after V lost 3 bases and J lost 3 bases. CDR3 length equals 15 residues. CDR3 nucleotides: TGTGCCAGCAGCTTTTGGCTAGCGGGCTACAATGAGCAGTTCTTC. It codes for CASSFWLAGYNEQFF.

The chain couples TRBV6-2 or TRBV6-3 to TRBJ2-7; 7 nucleotides align to TRBD1. The CDR3 consists of 12 residues. With V trimmed by 5 bases and J by 6 bases, 4 bases remained unmatched. The germline V gene encodes CDR1 MNHEY and CDR2 SVGEGT. The DNA for the CDR3 is TGTGCCAGCAGTCCGACAGGGTCCGAGCAGTACTTC. It translates to CASSPTGSEQYF.

This clone was observed a handful of times. The V call is TRBV28, the J call TRBJ1-1, with a weak D call TRBD1 (6 bases). CDR1 and CDR2 (germline): MDHEN, SYDVKM. This CDR3 comprises 15 residues. V was trimmed by 3 bases and J by 1 base, leaving 12 bases between them. CDR3 amino acids: CASSLGLGGNTEAFF. Written as DNA, the CDR3 is TGTGCCAGCAGTTTGGGGCTAGGGGGGAACACTGAAGCTTTCTTT.